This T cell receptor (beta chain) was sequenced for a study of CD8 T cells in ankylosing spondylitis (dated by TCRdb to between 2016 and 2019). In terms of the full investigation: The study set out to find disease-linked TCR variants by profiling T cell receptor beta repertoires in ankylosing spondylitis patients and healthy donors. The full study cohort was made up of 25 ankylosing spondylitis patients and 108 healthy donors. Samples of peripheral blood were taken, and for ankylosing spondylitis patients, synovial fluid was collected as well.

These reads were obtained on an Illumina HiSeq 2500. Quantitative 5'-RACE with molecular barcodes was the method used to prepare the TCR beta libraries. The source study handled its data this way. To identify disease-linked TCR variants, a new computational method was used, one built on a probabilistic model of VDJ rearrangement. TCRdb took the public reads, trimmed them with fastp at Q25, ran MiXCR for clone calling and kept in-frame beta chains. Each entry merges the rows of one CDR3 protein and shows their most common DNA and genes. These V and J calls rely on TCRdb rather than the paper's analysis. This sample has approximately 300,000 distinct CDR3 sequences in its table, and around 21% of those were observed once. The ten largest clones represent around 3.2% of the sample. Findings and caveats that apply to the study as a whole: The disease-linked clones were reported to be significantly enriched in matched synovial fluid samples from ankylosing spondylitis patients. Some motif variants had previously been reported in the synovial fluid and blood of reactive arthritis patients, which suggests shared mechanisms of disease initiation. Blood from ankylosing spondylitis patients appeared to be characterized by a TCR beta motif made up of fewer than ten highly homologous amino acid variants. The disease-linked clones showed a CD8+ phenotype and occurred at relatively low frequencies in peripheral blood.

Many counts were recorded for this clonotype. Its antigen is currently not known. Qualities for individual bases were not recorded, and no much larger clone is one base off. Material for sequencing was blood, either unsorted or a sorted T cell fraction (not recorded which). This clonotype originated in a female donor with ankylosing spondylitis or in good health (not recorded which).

The CDR3 protein sequence reads: CSARTSGRDTQYF. The nucleotide sequence is given as TGCAGCGCTAGGACTAGCGGGAGGGATACGCAGTATTTT. Here the chain combines TRBV29-1 and TRBJ2-3; 14 middle bases align to TRBD2. The CDR3, from cysteine to phenylalanine, totals 13 residues. Only the CDR3 portion is preserved as DNA: 39 bases, with reading frame beginning at the first base. The germline V gene yields SQVTM for CDR1 and ANQGSEA for CDR2. The germline V end is reduced by 7 bases and the J end by 6 bases; junction bases left unmatched: 3.